This TCR beta chain was sequenced in a study of cytotoxic CD8 clonotypes in ibrutinib-treated CLL. In its sample, this clone was seen a few times. Repertoires were generated with immunoSEQ multiplex PCR, while TCRdb's copy carries only in-frame clones and drops some. The table lists roughly 330,000 clones, 67% of them singletons. TCR beta libraries used around 2 micrograms of DNA from cryopreserved PBMCs. This CDR3 spans 11 amino acids. J was trimmed by 12 bases and V by 5 bases; bases with no gene match: 5. Germline CDR1 and CDR2: DFQATT and SNEGSKA (reference sequence). The V gene is TRBV20-1, the J gene TRBJ1-2; 11 bases align to TRBD1. This receptor was obtained from a human donor with chronic lymphocytic leukemia. The sample was PBMCs, taken after 36 months of ibrutinib treatment. The CDR3 loop is CSARTGGAHTF. The DNA of the CDR3 is TGCAGTGCTCGGACAGGGGGCGCCCACACCTTC.